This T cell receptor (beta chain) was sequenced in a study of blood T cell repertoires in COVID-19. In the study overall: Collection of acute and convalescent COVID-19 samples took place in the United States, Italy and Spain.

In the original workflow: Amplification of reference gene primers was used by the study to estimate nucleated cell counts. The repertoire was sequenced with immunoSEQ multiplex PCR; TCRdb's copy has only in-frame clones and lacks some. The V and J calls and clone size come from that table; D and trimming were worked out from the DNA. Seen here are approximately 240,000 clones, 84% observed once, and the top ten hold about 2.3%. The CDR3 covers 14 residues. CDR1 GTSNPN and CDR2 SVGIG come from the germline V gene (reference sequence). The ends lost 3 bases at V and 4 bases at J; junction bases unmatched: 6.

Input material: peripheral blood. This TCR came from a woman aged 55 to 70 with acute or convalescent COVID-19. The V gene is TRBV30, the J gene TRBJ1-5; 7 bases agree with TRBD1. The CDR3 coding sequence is TGTGCCTGGAGCGAGACAGGGTTAAATCAGCCCCAGCATTTT. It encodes CAWSETGLNQPQHF.